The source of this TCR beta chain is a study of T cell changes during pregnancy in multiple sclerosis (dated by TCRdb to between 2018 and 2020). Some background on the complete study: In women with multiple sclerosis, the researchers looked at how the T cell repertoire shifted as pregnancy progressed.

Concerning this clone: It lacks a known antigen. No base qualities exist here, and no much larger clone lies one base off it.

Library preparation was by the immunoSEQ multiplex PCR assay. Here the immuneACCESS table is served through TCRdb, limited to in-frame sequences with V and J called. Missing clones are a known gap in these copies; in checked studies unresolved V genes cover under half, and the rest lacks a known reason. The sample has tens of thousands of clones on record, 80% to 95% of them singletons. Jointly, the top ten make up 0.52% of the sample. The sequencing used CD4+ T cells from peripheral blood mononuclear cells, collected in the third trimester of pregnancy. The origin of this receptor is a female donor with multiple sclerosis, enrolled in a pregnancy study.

The sequenced DNA is TGTGCCAGCAGCTTACAGTCGACAGGGCCCAACGAGCAGTACTTC. Translated, it reads CASSLQSTGPNEQYF. The chain links TRBV7-2 with TRBJ2-7; 7 nucleotides in the junction match TRBD1. The junction shows trimming of 2 bases on V and 5 bases on J, and the gene matches do not reach 9 bases of it. Its CDR3 holds 15 amino acids, cysteine through phenylalanine. Left in the record is the CDR3 DNA by itself, 45 bases read in frame from the first base. CDR1 and CDR2, looked up from the germline V gene, are SGHTA and FQGNSA.